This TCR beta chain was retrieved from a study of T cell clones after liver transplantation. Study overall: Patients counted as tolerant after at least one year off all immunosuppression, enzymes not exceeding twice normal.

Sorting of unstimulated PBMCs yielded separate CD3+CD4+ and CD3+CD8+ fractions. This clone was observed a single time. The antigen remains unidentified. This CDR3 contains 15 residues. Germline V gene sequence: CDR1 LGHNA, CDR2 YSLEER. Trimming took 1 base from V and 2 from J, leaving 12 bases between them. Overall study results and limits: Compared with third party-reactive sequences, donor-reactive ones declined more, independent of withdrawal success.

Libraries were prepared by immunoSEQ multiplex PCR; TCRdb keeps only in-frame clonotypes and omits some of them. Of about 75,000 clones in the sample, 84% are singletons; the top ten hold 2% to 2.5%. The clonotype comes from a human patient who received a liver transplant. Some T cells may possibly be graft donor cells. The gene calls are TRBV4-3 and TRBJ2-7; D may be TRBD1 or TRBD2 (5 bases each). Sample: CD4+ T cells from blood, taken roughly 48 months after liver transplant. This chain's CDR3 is CASSQGGVGAYEQYF. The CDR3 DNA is TGCGCCAGCAGCCAAGGAGGGGTGGGGGCCTACGAGCAGTACTTC.